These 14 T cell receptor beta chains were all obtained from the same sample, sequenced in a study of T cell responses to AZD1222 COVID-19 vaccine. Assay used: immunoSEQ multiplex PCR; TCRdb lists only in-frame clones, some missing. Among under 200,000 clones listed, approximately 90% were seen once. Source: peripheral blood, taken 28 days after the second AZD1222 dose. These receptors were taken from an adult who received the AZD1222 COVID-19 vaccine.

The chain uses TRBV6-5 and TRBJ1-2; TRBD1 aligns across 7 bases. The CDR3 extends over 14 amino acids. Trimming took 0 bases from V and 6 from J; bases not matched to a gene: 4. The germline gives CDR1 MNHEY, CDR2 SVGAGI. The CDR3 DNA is TGTGCCAGCAGTTACTCGTGGCAGGGGGATGGCTACACCTTC. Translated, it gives CASSYSWQGDGYTF.

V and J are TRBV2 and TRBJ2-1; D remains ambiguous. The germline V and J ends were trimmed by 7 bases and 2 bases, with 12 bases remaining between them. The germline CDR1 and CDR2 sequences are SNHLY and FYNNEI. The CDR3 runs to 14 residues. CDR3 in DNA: TGTGCCAGCAAAAGGTGGGGTACCTACAATGAGCAGTTCTTC. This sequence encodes CASKRWGTYNEQFF. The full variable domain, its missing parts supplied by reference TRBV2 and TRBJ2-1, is EPEVTQTPSHQVTQMGQEVILRCVPISNHLYFYWYRQILGQKVEFLVSFYNNEISEKSEIFDDQFSVERPDGSNFTLKIRSTKLEDSAMYFCASKRWGTYNEQFFGPGTRLTVL.

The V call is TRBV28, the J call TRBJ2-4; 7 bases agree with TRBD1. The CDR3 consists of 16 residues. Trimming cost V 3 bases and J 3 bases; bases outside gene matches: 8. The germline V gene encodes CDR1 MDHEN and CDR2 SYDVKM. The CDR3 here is CASSFTSQGNKNIQYF. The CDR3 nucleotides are TGTGCCAGCAGTTTTACCTCACAGGGGAACAAAAACATTCAGTACTTC.

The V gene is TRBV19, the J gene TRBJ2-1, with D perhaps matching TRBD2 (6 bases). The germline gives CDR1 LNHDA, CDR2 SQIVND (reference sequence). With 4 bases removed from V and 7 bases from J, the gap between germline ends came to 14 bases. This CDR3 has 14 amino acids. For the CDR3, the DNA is TGTGCCAGTAGTAACGGGCTAGCGCATAATGAGCAGTTCTTC. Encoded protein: CASSNGLAHNEQFF. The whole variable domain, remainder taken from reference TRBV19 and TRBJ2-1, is DGGITQSPKYLFRKEGQNVTLSCEQNLNHDAMYWYRQDPGQGLRLIYYSQIVNDFQKGDIAEGYSVSREKKESFPLTVTSAQKNPTAFYLCASSNGLAHNEQFFGPGTRLTVL.

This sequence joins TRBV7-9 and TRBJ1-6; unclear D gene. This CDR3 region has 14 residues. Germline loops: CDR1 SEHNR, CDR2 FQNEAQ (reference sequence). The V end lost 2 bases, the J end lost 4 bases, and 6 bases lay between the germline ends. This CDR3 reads CASSLRAYNSPLHF. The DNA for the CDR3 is TGTGCCAGCAGCTTACGGGCATATAATTCACCCCTCCACTTT.

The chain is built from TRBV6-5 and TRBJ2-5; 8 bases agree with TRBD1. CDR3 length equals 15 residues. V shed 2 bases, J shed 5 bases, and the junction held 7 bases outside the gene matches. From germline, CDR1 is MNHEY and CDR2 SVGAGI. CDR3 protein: CASSYTPGGGETQYF. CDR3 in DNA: TGTGCCAGCAGTTACACCCCAGGGGGCGGGGAGACCCAGTACTTC.

Written as DNA, the CDR3 is TGTGCCAGCAGCCGTGGGTCCGGTGAAGCTTTCTTT. Protein sequence: CASSRGSGEAFF. This chain uses TRBV2 with TRBJ1-1; D not resolved. The germline V and J ends were trimmed by 6 bases and 7 bases, with 12 bases remaining between them. The germline V gene has CDR1 SNHLY and CDR2 FYNNEI. The CDR3 consists of 12 residues.

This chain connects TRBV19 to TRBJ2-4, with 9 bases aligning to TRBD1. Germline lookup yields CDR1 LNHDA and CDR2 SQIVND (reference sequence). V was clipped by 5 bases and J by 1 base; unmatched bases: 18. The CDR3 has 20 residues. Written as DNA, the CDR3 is TGTGCCAGTAGTTCCCGGACCGGGACAGGGACGGCGGAGGCCAAAAACATTCAGTACTTC. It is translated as CASSSRTGTGTAEAKNIQYF.

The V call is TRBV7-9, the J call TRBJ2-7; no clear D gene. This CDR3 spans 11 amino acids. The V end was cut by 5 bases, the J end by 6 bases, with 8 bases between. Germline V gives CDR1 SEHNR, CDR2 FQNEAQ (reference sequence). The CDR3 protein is CASSLAVEQYF. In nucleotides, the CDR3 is TGTGCCAGCAGCCTGGCGGTCGAGCAGTACTTC.

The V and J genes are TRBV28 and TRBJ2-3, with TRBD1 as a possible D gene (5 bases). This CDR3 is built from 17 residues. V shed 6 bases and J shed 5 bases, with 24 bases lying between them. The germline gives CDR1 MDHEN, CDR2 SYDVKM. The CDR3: CASSSLSQAPLGDTQYF. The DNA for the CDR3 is TGTGCCAGCAGCTCCCTCTCACAGGCACCGCTAGGAGATACGCAGTATTTT.

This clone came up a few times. The CDR3 coding sequence is TGTGCCATCAGTGATACGGGGGGGAGCAATCAGCCCCAGCATTTT. As protein: CAISDTGGSNQPQHF. V is TRBV10-3 and J is TRBJ1-5; D is possibly TRBD1 (5 bases). Trimming stripped 3 bases from V and 1 base from J, with 10 bases between. The CDR3 covers 15 residues. The germline CDR1 and CDR2 sequences are ENHRY and SYGVKD.

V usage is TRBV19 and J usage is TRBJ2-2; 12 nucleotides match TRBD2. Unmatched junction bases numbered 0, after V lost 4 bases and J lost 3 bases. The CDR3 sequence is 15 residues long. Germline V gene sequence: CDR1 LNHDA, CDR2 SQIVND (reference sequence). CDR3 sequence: CASSRLAGDTGELFF. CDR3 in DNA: TGTGCCAGTAGTAGACTAGCGGGAGACACCGGGGAGCTGTTTTTT.

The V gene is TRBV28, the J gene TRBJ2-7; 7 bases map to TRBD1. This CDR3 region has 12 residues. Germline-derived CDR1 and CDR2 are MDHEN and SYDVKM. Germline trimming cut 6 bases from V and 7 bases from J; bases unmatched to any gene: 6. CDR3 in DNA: TGTGCCAGCAGCCCAGGGGGTGGGGAGCAGTACTTC. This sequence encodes CASSPGGGEQYF.

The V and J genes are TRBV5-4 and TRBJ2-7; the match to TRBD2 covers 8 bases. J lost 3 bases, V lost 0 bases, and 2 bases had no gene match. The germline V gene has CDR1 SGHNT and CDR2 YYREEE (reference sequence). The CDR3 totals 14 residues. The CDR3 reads CASSLEGLVYEQYF. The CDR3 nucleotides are TGTGCCAGCAGCTTGGAGGGACTAGTCTACGAGCAGTACTTC.